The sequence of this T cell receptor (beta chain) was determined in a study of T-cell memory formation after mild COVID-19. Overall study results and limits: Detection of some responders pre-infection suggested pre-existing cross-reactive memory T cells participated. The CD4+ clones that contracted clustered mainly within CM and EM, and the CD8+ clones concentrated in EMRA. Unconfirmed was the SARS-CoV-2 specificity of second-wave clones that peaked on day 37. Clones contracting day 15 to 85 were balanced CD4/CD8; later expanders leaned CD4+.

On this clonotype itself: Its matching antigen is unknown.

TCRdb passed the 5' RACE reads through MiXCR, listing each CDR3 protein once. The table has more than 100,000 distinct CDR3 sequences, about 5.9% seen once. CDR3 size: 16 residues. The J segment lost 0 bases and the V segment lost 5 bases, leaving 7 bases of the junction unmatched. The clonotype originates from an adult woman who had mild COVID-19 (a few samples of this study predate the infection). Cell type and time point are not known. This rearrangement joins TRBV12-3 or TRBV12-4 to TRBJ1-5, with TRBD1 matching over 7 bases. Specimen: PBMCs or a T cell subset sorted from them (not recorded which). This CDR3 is CASSTRTGNSNQPQHF. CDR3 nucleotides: TGTGCCAGCAGTACTAGGACAGGTAATAGCAATCAGCCCCAGCATTTT.